These 26 T cell receptor beta chains originate from one sample sequenced in a study of cytomegalovirus exposure and HLA in healthy donors. PCR used 60 Vbeta primers and 13 Jbeta primers. This table comes from immunoSEQ multiplex PCR, and its TCRdb copy is limited to in-frame clones, with some not included. This table holds approximately 110,000 clones, less than 20% found once. Sample: PBMCs. All receptors derive from a woman aged 18-30 years in good health and CMV-seronegative.

This clone was observed a few times. The chain has TRBV2 and TRBJ2-2, with a possible D match to TRBD1 (7 bases). The CDR3 is made up of 15 amino acids. Trimming removed 4 bases from V and 5 bases from J, with 14 bases in between. In germline, CDR1 is SNHLY, CDR2 FYNNEI. CDR3 bases: TGTGCCAGCAGTGGGAGGGGGCCCACTACCGGGGAGCTGTTTTTT. This gives the protein CASSGRGPTTGELFF.

The CDR3 bases are TGTGCCAGCAGCCAGAGGACAAACGAGAATCAGCCCCAGCATTTT. It yields the protein CASSQRTNENQPQHF. This chain joins TRBV2 and TRBJ1-5; the D gene is possibly TRBD1 (5 bases). V dropped 6 bases and J dropped 4 bases, with 16 bases sitting between them. CDR3 length: 15 amino acids. Germline CDR1 reads SNHLY; CDR2 reads FYNNEI. Combining the CDR3 with reference TRBV2 and TRBJ1-5 gives the whole variable domain EPEVTQTPSHQVTQMGQEVILRCVPISNHLYFYWYRQILGQKVEFLVSFYNNEISEKSEIFDDQFSVERPDGSNFTLKIRSTKLEDSAMYFCASSQRTNENQPQHFGDGTRLSIL.

V is TRBV18 and J is TRBJ1-5; 9 nucleotides match TRBD1. Looked up from germline, CDR1 is KGHSH and CDR2 is LQKENI. This CDR3 is 15 amino acids long. The V and J ends lost 2 bases and 4 bases, in that order; junction bases with no gene match: 3. The CDR3 region is CASSPGTGPNQPQHF. CDR3 bases: TGTGCCAGCTCACCAGGGACAGGGCCAAATCAGCCCCAGCATTTT.

The table lists this clone with a few counts. This sequence joins TRBV27 and TRBJ2-2, with 7 positions matching TRBD1. Germline V gene sequence: CDR1 MNHEY, CDR2 SMNVEV (reference sequence). CDR3 length equals 15 residues. With 1 base clipped from V and 5 bases from J, the junction kept 4 bases outside the gene matches. The CDR3 sequence: CASSLFGQATGELFF. CDR3 DNA: TGTGCCAGCAGTTTATTCGGACAGGCGACCGGGGAGCTGTTTTTT.

The rearrangement joins TRBV9 to TRBJ1-6; D ambiguous. The CDR3 extends over 14 amino acids. CDR1 SGDLS and CDR2 YYNGEE come from the germline V gene. With 3 bases removed from V and 7 bases from J, the gap between germline ends came to 11 bases. DNA of the CDR3: TGTGCCAGCAGCGACGGGTCTAAAAATTCACCCCTCCACTTT. Translating gives CASSDGSKNSPLHF. Looking up the rest from reference TRBV9 and TRBJ1-6 gives the full variable domain: DSGVTQTPKHLITATGQRVTLRCSPRSGDLSVYWYQQSLDQGLQFLIQYYNGEERAKGNILERFSAQQFPDLHSELNLSSLELGDSALYFCASSDGSKNSPLHFGNGTRLTVT.

This clone was detected a few times. This chain links TRBV6-5 with TRBJ2-7; 9 bases are shared with TRBD1. The CDR3 consists of 14 residues. V gave up 5 bases and J gave up 3 bases; unmatched junction bases: 5. CDR1 is MNHEY and CDR2 is SVGAGI in the germline V gene. The CDR3 DNA reads TGTGCCAGCAGTCCGGCGGACAGGGGCTACGAGCAGTACTTC. It encodes CASSPADRGYEQYF.

Details on this clone: Within the sample, other DNA sequences also encode this same CDR3. The rearrangement joins TRBV30 to TRBJ1-2; no clear D. The CDR3 loop spans 12 amino acids. The V and J ends lost 4 bases and 2 bases respectively, with 8 bases between them. CDR1 is GTSNPN, CDR2 SVGIG, per germline (reference sequence). The CDR3: CAWTGGNYGYTF. The DNA for the CDR3 is TGTGCCTGGACAGGCGGGAACTATGGCTACACCTTC.

The rearrangement joins TRBV29-1 to TRBJ2-3; D unclear. This CDR3 is 12 amino acids long. Germline CDR1 is SQVTM and CDR2 is ANQGSEA. Between the trimmed V and J ends, which lost 1 base and 3 bases, there was a span of 5 bases. As DNA, the CDR3 is TGCAGCGTTGAAGCCCAGACAGATACGCAGTATTTT. It is translated as CSVEAQTDTQYF.

The chain employs TRBV11-3 and TRBJ2-2, with D possibly matching TRBD2 (5 bases). The CDR3 spans 15 residues. Germline values: CDR1 SGHNT, CDR2 YENEEA. The ends were cut back, 2 bases at V and 4 bases at J, with 11 bases in the middle. CDR3 DNA sequence: TGTGCCAGCAGCTTAACGTTCCGGGGCACCGGGGAGCTGTTTTTT. This gives the protein CASSLTFRGTGELFF. The full variable domain, in which reference TRBV11-3 and TRBJ2-2 provide the parts outside the CDR3, is EAGVVQSPRYKIIEKKQPVAFWCNPISGHNTLYWYLQNLGQGPELLIRYENEEAVDDSQLPKDRFSAERLKGVDSTLKIQPAELGDSAVYLCASSLTFRGTGELFFGEGSRLTVL.

The chain combines TRBV5-4 with TRBJ1-2, with 10 bases matching TRBD1. Germline V gives CDR1 SGHNT, CDR2 YYREEE (reference sequence). The length of the CDR3 is 15 residues. The ends lost 5 bases at V and 4 bases at J; junction bases unmatched: 8. CDR3 protein: CASRSTGGRSYGYTF. The CDR3 DNA sequence: TGTGCCAGCAGATCGACAGGGGGCAGGAGCTATGGCTACACCTTC.

The chain combines TRBV7-2 with TRBJ1-2; D possibly corresponds to TRBD1 (6 bases). The CDR3 sequence is 15 residues long. Germline V CDR1 and CDR2: SGHTA, FQGNSA. V was shortened by 1 base and J by 5 bases, with 14 bases between the two germline ends. The chain's CDR3 is CASSLGGQGLYGYTF. CDR3 in DNA: TGTGCCAGCAGCTTAGGGGGTCAGGGGTTATATGGCTACACCTTC.

This clone has a single count. The chain combines TRBV4-2 with TRBJ2-7; 11 bases map to TRBD2. Trimming cost V 3 bases and J 2 bases; bases outside gene matches: 3. The CDR3 runs to 15 residues. CDR1 LGHNA and CDR2 YNFKEQ come from the germline V gene. Written as DNA, the CDR3 is TGTGCCAGCAGCCAGGGACTAGCGGAAACCTACGAGCAGTACTTC. Protein sequence: CASSQGLAETYEQYF.

V is TRBV27 and J is TRBJ2-1, with a possible D match to TRBD1 (5 bases). Deletions cut 4 bases from V and 2 bases from J, with 15 bases between. Germline loops: CDR1 MNHEY, CDR2 SMNVEV (reference sequence). The CDR3 runs to 16 residues. DNA for the CDR3: TGTGCCAGCAGTTCAAGGGGCAGGGAAACCTACAATGAGCAGTTCTTC. Translated, it gives CASSSRGRETYNEQFF.

This clone has a handful of counts. The chain uses TRBV29-1 and TRBJ2-7; D is possibly TRBD1 (6 bases). The V and J ends lost 6 bases and 6 bases respectively, with 12 bases between them. CDR3 size: 11 residues. CDR1 is SQVTM and CDR2 is ANQGSEA in the germline V gene. CDR3 region: CSVSTGTEQYF. CDR3 nucleotide sequence: TGCAGCGTAAGTACAGGGACCGAGCAGTACTTC.

CDR3 loop: CASNPNGGGSSTEAFF. In nucleotides, the CDR3 is TGTGCCAGCAATCCCAACGGCGGGGGGTCCAGCACTGAAGCTTTCTTT. The chain recombines TRBV6-6 with TRBJ1-1; the D gene is possibly TRBD1 (5 bases). Germline CDR1 and CDR2: MNHNY and SVGAGI (reference sequence). The CDR3 covers 16 residues. Trimming pared 7 bases from V and 4 bases from J, leaving 22 bases between.

This chain joins TRBV6-5 and TRBJ1-2; 8 bases fit TRBD1. Germline trimming cut 2 bases from V and 8 bases from J; bases unmatched to any gene: 10. Germline CDR1 and CDR2: MNHEY and SVGAGI. The CDR3 extends over 15 amino acids. The CDR3 DNA reads as TGTGCCAGCAGTTACACCTCGGGGACAGGCTACGGCTACACCTTC. Translated, it gives CASSYTSGTGYGYTF.

The chain links TRBV10-2 to TRBJ2-7; 7 positions match TRBD1. Germline-derived CDR1 and CDR2 are WSHSY and SAAADI. This CDR3 has 15 amino acids. V lost 3 bases, J lost 2 bases, and 7 bases stayed unmatched. This CDR3 reads CASSEPYRGTYEQYF. The CDR3 bases are TGCGCCAGCAGTGAACCCTACAGGGGTACCTACGAGCAGTACTTC.

In its sample, this clone was seen a few times. V usage is TRBV28 and J usage is TRBJ1-2; D gene uncertain. This CDR3 is 14 amino acids long. Trimming left V 8 bases short and J 0 bases short, with 13 bases between. Germline lookup yields CDR1 MDHEN and CDR2 SYDVKM. CDR3 amino acids: CASGLGDTNYGYTF. The CDR3 DNA reads TGTGCCAGCGGGCTGGGAGACACTAACTATGGCTACACCTTC.

The chain recombines TRBV27 with TRBJ2-7, with a weak D call TRBD2 (5 bases). The V and J ends lost 6 bases and 2 bases respectively, with 20 bases between them. The CDR3 is 16 residues long. Germline assignment: CDR1 MNHEY and CDR2 SMNVEV (reference sequence). The CDR3 DNA reads TGTGCCAGCAGATTGGTTGTCGGGGATCCCACCTACGAGCAGTACTTC. It specifies CASRLVVGDPTYEQYF.

The rearrangement joins TRBV9 to TRBJ1-2; 8 nucleotides agree with TRBD1. The CDR3 loop spans 14 amino acids. Germline values: CDR1 SGDLS, CDR2 YYNGEE. Losses at the gene ends were 4 bases for V and 10 bases for J; bases not matched to a gene: 12. The CDR3 nucleotides read TGTGCCAGCAGCTCCCTCAGGGGGCGAAGGGCCTACACCTTC. Translation: CASSSLRGRRAYTF.

This clone has a handful of counts. The CDR3 spells CASSYADRENSPLHF. CDR3 DNA: TGTGCCAGCAGTTACGCCGACAGGGAGAATTCACCCCTCCACTTT. The chain has TRBV6-6 and TRBJ1-6, with 7 bases identical to TRBD1. Germline loops: CDR1 MNHNY, CDR2 SVGAGI (reference sequence). CDR3 length equals 15 residues. V shed 2 bases, J shed 7 bases, and the junction held 5 bases outside the gene matches.

This clone was found a few times. V gene TRBV7-3 combines with J gene TRBJ2-3, with 9 positions matching TRBD2. Germline trimming cut 2 bases from V and 1 base from J; bases unmatched to any gene: 1. The CDR3 is made up of 15 amino acids. The germline gives CDR1 SGHTA, CDR2 FQGTGA. In nucleotides, the CDR3 is TGTGCCAGCAGCTTAGGGACTAGCCGCACAGATACGCAGTATTTT. Amino acids: CASSLGTSRTDTQYF. The variable domain in full, completed from reference TRBV7-3 and TRBJ2-3, reads GAGVSQTPSNKVTEKGKYVELRCDPISGHTALYWYRQSLGQGPEFLIYFQGTGAADDSGLPNDRFFAVRPEGSVSTLKIQRTERGDSAVYLCASSLGTSRTDTQYFGPGTRLTVL.

V gene TRBV9 combines with J gene TRBJ2-7; TRBD1 might be the D (5 bases). This CDR3 is built from 14 residues. Trimming pared 1 base from V and 3 bases from J, leaving 11 bases between. CDR1 and CDR2 (germline): SGDLS, YYNGEE. This chain's CDR3 is CASSVSDSFYEQYF. In DNA form, the CDR3 reads TGTGCCAGCAGCGTAAGCGACAGTTTCTACGAGCAGTACTTC.

For this clone: A read error may account for a junction end that differs from germline. V and J are TRBV28 and TRBJ1-1; D is perhaps TRBD1 (5 bases). Germline values: CDR1 MDHEN, CDR2 SYDVKM. CDR3 length equals 14 residues. CDR3 bases: TGTGCCAGCAGTCACCTTAGGGGAGGGCCTGAGGCTTTCTTT. Translated, it gives CASSHLRGGPEAFF.

The chain recombines TRBV10-2 with TRBJ2-7, with D hard to call. V was trimmed by 6 bases and J by 0 bases, leaving 9 bases between them. CDR3 length equals 13 residues. CDR1 and CDR2 from the germline V gene are WSHSY and SAAADI. As DNA, the CDR3 is TGCGCCAGCAGAGGCGGATCCTCCTACGAGCAGTACTTC. It specifies CASRGGSSYEQYF.

In this sample, this clone turned up a few times. The chain recombines TRBV5-4 with TRBJ1-1; D is unclear. CDR1 is SGHNT and CDR2 is YYREEE in the germline V gene (reference sequence). The V gene lost 4 bases and the J gene lost 4 bases, with 17 bases spanning the gap. The length of the CDR3 is 15 residues. The DNA for the CDR3 is TGTGCCAGCAGCCCATATTGGAGCGGCTGCACTGAAGCTTTCTTT. It codes for CASSPYWSGCTEAFF.